These 7 T cell receptor beta chains came from one sample sequenced in a study of OX40 agonist ivuxolimab in advanced cancers. The protocol used for the library was the immunoSEQ multiplex PCR assay. This immuneACCESS table, as held by TCRdb, lists in-frame sequences with V and J called but not all clones. Of the missing ones, under half trace to an unresolved V gene in checked studies; the others have no known cause. Within this sample are about 63,000 clones, with about 90% of them counted one time only. 4% to 4.5% of the sample comes from the top ten. Specimen: CD4+ or CD8+ T cells sorted from blood, collected in a trial of the OX40 agonist ivuxolimab. The source is an adult with an advanced solid tumor such as melanoma, head and neck, liver or kidney cancer.

This chain uses TRBV6-6 with TRBJ2-3, with D unclear. The CDR3 spans 16 residues. CDR1 is MNHNY and CDR2 is SVGAGI in the germline V gene (reference sequence). Trimming took off 2 bases at V and 2 bases at J, with 14 bases between the two ends. CDR3 protein: CASSYVSSVITDTQYF. The CDR3 DNA sequence: TGTGCCAGCAGTTACGTTTCATCAGTAATCACAGATACGCAGTATTTT.

The gene calls are TRBV19 and TRBJ1-5; D perhaps matches TRBD1 (6 bases). Germline V lookup: CDR1 LNHDA, CDR2 SQIVND (reference sequence). Trimming pared 3 bases from V and 3 bases from J, leaving 18 bases between. This CDR3 has 17 amino acids. For the CDR3, the DNA is TGTGCCAGTAGTATTTGGACAGCGGGTCCCACCAATCAGCCCCAGCATTTT. Translated: CASSIWTAGPTNQPQHF.

With regard to this clone: The sample has other DNA sequences that encode this CDR3 too. The V and J genes are TRBV6-4 and TRBJ2-3; D is perhaps TRBD2 (6 bases). CDR3 length equals 15 residues. Germline CDR1 MRHNA, CDR2 SNTAGT. Trimming took off 3 bases at V and 1 base at J, with 11 bases between the two ends. This chain's CDR3 is CASSESGGGTDTQYF. CDR3 nucleotides: TGTGCCAGCAGTGAATCCGGGGGTGGCACAGATACGCAGTATTTT.

This clone was seen a single time. The CDR3 region is CASSQDFGNEQFF. CDR3 sequence (DNA): TGCGCCAGCAGCCAAGACTTCGGCAATGAGCAGTTCTTC. The chain employs TRBV4-1 and TRBJ2-1; D unclear. Trimming cost V 0 bases and J 6 bases, with 6 bases left between them. The length of the CDR3 is 13 residues. Germline V gene sequence: CDR1 MGHRA, CDR2 YSYEKL.

The rearrangement joins TRBV2 to TRBJ2-7; D is ambiguous. Germline V gene lookup returns CDR1 SNHLY and CDR2 FYNNEI. V was cut by 6 bases and J by 1 base, with 10 bases left in between. This CDR3 is built from 13 residues. The chain's CDR3 is CASSPPESYEQYV. In DNA form, the CDR3 reads TGTGCCAGCAGCCCCCCCGAGTCCTACGAGCAGTACGTC.

This clone was seen once. The chain uses TRBV6-4 and TRBJ2-3, with a tentative D call TRBD1 (6 bases). V dropped 5 bases and J dropped 2 bases, with 11 bases sitting between them. The CDR3 length is 14 residues. Germline CDR1 MRHNA, CDR2 SNTAGT. As DNA, the CDR3 is TGTGCCAGCAGTAATACAGGGCCCACAGATACGCAGTATTTT. Translation: CASSNTGPTDTQYF.

V gene TRBV9 combines with J gene TRBJ2-5; no firm D call. Germline V gene sequence: CDR1 SGDLS, CDR2 YYNGEE. V lost 3 bases, J lost 4 bases, and 7 bases lay in between. CDR3 length equals 12 residues. The CDR3 DNA reads as TGTGCCAGCAGCGGACTCAGAGAGACCCAGTACTTC. This codes for CASSGLRETQYF.